Detailed here is one T cell receptor beta chain. The sample comes from a study of control samples from healthy donors and cancer patients. CDR1 is KGHDR and CDR2 is SFDVKD in the germline V gene. The CDR3 is 14 residues long. V was clipped by 5 bases and J by 1 base; unmatched bases: 0. The repertoire was sequenced with immunoSEQ multiplex PCR; TCRdb's copy has only in-frame clones and lacks some. The profile shows under 130,000 clones, about 89% of them singletons. The clonotype originates from a man aged 55 to 70 with lung cancer. The sample consisted of PBMCs. V usage is TRBV24-1 and J usage is TRBJ2-2; the match to TRBD1 covers 7 bases. The DNA of the CDR3 is TGTGCCACCAGTGGGACAGGGAACACCGGGGAGCTGTTTTTT. Amino acid sequence: CATSGTGNTGELFF.